This T cell receptor (beta chain) was recovered during a study of OX40 agonist ivuxolimab in advanced cancers. At the level of the study: Participants averaged approximately 60 years of age (range about 23 to 80) and were about 85% male. Three dose-escalation patients had partial responses: one with hepatocellular carcinoma and two with cutaneous melanoma.

Trimming took off 6 bases at V and 0 bases at J, with 14 bases between the two ends. The CDR3 has 15 residues. CDR1 SNHLY and CDR2 FYNNEI come from the germline V gene. As for this clone: The antigen is unknown.

Notes on the study in general: Which antigen the expanded peripheral T cells recognized is unknown.

The data were produced by immunoSEQ multiplex PCR, yet TCRdb's version contains in-frame clones alone and is incomplete. The sample includes tens of thousands of clones, roughly 85% of them seen just once. The sequencing here drew on CD4+ or CD8+ T cells sorted from blood, taken in a trial of the OX40 agonist ivuxolimab. The clonotype originates from an adult with an advanced solid tumor such as melanoma, head and neck, liver or kidney cancer. This rearrangement joins TRBV2 to TRBJ1-2, with D perhaps TRBD1 (6 bases). CDR3 nucleotides: TGTGCCAGCAGGGGGAGATGGACAGCTAACTATGGCTACACCTTC. This encodes CASRGRWTANYGYTF.